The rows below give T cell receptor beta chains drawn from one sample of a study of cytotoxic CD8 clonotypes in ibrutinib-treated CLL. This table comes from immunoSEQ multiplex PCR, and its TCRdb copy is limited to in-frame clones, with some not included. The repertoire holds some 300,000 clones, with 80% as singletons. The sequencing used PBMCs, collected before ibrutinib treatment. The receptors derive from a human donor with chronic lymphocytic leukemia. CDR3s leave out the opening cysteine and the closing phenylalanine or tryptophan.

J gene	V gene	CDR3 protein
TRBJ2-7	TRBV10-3	AISELGSYEQY
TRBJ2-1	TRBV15	ATSRLGRDYNEQF
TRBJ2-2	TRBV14	ASSQVDWGQLGTGELF
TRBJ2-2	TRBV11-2	ASSLFAGANTGELF
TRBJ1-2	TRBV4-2	ASSQDHSRGFGYT
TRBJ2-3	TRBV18	ASSPVAGGPTDTQY
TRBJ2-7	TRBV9	ASSATPLAEDEQY
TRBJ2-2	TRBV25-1	ASSEKGRTNTGELF
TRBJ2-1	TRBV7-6	ASSMGLADSYNEQF
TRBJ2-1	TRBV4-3	ASSQAGTGSSYNEQF
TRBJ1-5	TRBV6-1	ASRELTGGNQPQH
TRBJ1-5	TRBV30	AWGTGKNQPQH
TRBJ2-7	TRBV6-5	ASSFYEQY
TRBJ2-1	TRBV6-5	ASSYPGGENEQF
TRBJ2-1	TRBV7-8	ASSLAPGTSQIYNEQF
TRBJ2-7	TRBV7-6	ASSSVDRDYEQY
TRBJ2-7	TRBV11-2	ASSTLTSGRPYEQY
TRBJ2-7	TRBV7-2	ASRTTGTDYNEQY
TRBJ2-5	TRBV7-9	ASSFIQGAQETQY
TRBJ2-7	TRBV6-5	ATLDSSSYEQY
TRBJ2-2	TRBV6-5	ASIGPGTGELF
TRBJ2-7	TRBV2	ASSMGQGAPYEQY
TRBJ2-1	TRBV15	ATSRDLLAGNNEQF
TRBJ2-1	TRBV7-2	ASSKAWASAEQF
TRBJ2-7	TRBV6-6	ASSYSRTRIYEQY
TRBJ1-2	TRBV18	ASSPFVADHDGYT
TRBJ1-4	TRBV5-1	ASSRGYNEKLF
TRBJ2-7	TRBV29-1	SVERDRPYEQY
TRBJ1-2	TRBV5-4	ASSPHQASGYT
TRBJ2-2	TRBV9	ASTPGTFLGTGELF
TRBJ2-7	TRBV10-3	AISGTRGSYEQY
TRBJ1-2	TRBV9	ASKGQGVVVGYGYT